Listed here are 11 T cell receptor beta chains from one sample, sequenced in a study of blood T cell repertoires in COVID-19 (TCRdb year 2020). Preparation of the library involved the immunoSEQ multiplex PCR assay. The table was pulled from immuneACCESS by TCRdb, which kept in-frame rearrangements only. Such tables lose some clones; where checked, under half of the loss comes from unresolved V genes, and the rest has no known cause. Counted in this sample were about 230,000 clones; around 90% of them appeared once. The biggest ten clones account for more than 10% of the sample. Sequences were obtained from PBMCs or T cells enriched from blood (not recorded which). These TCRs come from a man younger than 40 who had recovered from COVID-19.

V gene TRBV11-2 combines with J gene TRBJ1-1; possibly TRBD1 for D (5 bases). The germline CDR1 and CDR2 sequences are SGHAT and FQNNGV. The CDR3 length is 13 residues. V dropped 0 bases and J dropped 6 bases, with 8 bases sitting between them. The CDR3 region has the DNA TGTGCCAGCAGCTTAGATAGGGGTGCTGAAGCTTTCTTT. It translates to CASSLDRGAEAFF.

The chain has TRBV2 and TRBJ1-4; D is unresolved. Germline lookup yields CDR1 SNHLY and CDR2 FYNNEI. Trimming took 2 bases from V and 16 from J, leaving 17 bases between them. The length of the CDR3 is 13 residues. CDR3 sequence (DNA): TGTGCCAGCAGTGAAAATGGGCGCGGGAAAGAGTTTTTT. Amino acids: CASSENGRGKEFF.

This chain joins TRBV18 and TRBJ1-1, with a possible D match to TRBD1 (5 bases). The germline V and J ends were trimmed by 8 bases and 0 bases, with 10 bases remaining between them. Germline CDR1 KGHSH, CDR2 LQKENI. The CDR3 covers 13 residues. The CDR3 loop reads CASRATVNTEAFF. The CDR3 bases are TGTGCCAGCCGAGCGACAGTGAACACTGAAGCTTTCTTT.

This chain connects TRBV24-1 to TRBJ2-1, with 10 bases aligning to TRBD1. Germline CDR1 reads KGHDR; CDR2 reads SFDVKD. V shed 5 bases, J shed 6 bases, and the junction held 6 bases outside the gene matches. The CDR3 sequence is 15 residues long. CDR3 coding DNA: TGTGCCACCAGTGCTGGGACAGGGGCCACCAATGAGCAGTTCTTC. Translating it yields CATSAGTGATNEQFF.

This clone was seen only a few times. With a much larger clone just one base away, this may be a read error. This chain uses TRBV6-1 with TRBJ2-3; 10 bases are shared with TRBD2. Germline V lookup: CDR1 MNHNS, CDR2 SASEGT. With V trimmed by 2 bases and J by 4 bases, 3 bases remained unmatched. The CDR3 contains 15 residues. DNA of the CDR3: TGTGCCAGCAGTGAACTAGCGGGAGCCCCAGATACGCAGTATTTT. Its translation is CASSELAGAPDTQYF.

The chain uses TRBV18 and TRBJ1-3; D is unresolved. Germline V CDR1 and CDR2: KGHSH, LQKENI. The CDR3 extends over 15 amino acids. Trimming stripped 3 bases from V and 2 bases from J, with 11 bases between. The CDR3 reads CASSPSVGAGNTIYF. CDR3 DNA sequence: TGTGCCAGCTCACCGTCAGTGGGCGCTGGAAACACCATATATTTT.

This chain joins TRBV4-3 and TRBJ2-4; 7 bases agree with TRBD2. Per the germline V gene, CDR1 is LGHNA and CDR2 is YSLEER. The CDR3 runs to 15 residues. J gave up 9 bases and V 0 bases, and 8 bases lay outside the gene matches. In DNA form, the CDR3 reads TGCGCCAGCAGCCAAGATTGGGAGGGAACGAGCATTCAGTACTTC. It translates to CASSQDWEGTSIQYF.

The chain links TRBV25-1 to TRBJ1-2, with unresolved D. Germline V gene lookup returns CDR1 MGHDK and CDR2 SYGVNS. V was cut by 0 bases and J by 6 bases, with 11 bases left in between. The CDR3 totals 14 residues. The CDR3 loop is CASSEYLVGDGYTF. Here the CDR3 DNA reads TGTGCCAGCAGTGAATATCTCGTGGGCGATGGCTACACCTTC.

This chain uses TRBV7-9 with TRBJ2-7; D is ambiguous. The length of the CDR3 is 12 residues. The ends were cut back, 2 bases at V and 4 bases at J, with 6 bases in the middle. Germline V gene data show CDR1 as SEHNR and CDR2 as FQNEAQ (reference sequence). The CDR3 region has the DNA TGTGCCAGCAGCTTATCCGCGTACGAGCAGTACTTC. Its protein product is CASSLSAYEQYF.

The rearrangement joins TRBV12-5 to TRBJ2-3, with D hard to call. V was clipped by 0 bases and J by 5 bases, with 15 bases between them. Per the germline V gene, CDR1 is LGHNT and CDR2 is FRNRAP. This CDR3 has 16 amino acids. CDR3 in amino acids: CASGLVLTTPGDTQYF. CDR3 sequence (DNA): TGTGCTAGTGGTTTGGTACTAACGACCCCCGGAGATACGCAGTATTTT.

The CDR3 region has the DNA TGTGCCAGTAGTATACGGTTTCGGGAGACAGGGGCTGAAAAACTGTTTTTT. This gives the protein CASSIRFRETGAEKLFF. The chain links TRBV19 to TRBJ1-4; 8 bases line up with TRBD1. The trim removed 2 bases at V and 7 bases at J, leaving 12 bases unmatched. This CDR3 contains 17 residues. CDR1 is LNHDA, CDR2 SQIVND, per germline (reference sequence).